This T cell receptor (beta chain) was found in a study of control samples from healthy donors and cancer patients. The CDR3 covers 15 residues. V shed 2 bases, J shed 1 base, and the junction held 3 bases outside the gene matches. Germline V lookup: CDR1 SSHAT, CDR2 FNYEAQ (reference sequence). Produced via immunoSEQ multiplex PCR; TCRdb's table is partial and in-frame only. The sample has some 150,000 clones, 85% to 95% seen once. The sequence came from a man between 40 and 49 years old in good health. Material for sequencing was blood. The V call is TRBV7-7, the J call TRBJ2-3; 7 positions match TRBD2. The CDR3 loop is CASSLLGGGTDTQYF. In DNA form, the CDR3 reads TGTGCCAGCAGCTTACTGGGGGGGGGCACAGATACGCAGTATTTT.